These 15 T cell receptor beta chains were sequenced from one sample in a study of blood T cell repertoires in COVID-19. Assay: immunoSEQ multiplex PCR; the TCRdb copy retains only in-frame clones and omits some. This table holds a few hundred thousand clones, 70% to 85% found once. The sample was peripheral blood. Receptors originate from a man aged 35 to 55 who had recovered from COVID-19.

The rearrangement joins TRBV4-1 to TRBJ2-7; D is perhaps TRBD2 (6 bases). V lost 1 base and J 0 bases, leaving 10 bases between the germline ends. CDR1 is MGHRA and CDR2 is YSYEKL in the germline V gene. The CDR3 runs 15 residues. CDR3 region: CASSQGPGDSYEQYF. The CDR3 bases are TGCGCCAGCAGCCAAGGACCGGGGGACTCCTACGAGCAGTACTTC.

This clone turned up a few times. This CDR3 is CASSYSDRSTYEQYF. In nucleotides, the CDR3 is TGTGCCAGCAGTTACTCGGACAGGTCTACCTACGAGCAGTACTTC. The chain combines TRBV6-5 with TRBJ2-7; 7 bases line up with TRBD1. Germline CDR1 is MNHEY and CDR2 is SVGAGI. This CDR3 has 15 residues. J lost 2 bases, V lost 0 bases, and 4 bases had no gene match.

The rearrangement links TRBV19 to TRBJ2-2; 7 bases align to TRBD1. The V gene's germline CDR1 is LNHDA and CDR2 SQIVND (reference sequence). The CDR3 has 15 residues. The V and J ends lost 5 bases and 6 bases, in that order; junction bases with no gene match: 9. This chain's CDR3 is CASSRVQGSAGELFF. The DNA of the CDR3 is TGTGCCAGTAGTCGGGTACAGGGGAGCGCCGGGGAGCTGTTTTTT.

This clone was counted a few times. The chain is built from TRBV6-2 or TRBV6-3 and TRBJ1-6; possibly TRBD1 for D (5 bases). CDR3 length: 13 residues. V was cut by 2 bases and J by 6 bases, with 5 bases left in between. CDR1 MNHEY and CDR2 SVGEGT come from the germline V gene. CDR3 bases: TGTGCCAGCAGTTACGACAGTAATTCACCCCTCCACTTT. This encodes CASSYDSNSPLHF.

The V and J genes are TRBV10-1 and TRBJ2-6; 7 nucleotides agree with TRBD2. Germline V gene sequence: CDR1 WNHNN, CDR2 SYGVQD (reference sequence). The CDR3 runs to 15 residues. The V segment lost 2 bases and the J segment 2 bases; nucleotides outside the gene matches: 0. CDR3 amino acids: CASSEGGAGANVLTF. In DNA, the CDR3 is TGCGCCAGCAGTGAGGGGGGGGCTGGGGCCAACGTCCTGACTTTC.

This rearrangement joins TRBV6-1 to TRBJ1-6; TRBD1 matches 7 bases. Per the germline V gene, CDR1 is MNHNS and CDR2 is SASEGT. The junction had 5 bases not matched to a gene; V was cut back by 2 bases and J by 10 bases. This CDR3 spans 14 amino acids. The CDR3 region has the DNA TGTGCCAGCAGTGAAAACAGGGGCTGGTCACCCCTCCACTTT. As protein: CASSENRGWSPLHF.

J is TRBJ1-1 and V is TRBV5-1, with D tentatively TRBD1 (6 bases). This CDR3 has 14 amino acids. Per germline, CDR1 SGHRS and CDR2 YFSETQ. V shed 0 bases and J shed 5 bases, with 11 bases lying between them. In DNA form, the CDR3 reads TGCGCCAGCAGCTTGGCCTGGCAGGGGACTGAAGCTTTCTTT. The encoded protein is CASSLAWQGTEAFF.

This chain uses TRBV11-2 with TRBJ2-5; TRBD1 matches at 8 bases. This CDR3 comprises 14 residues. Per the germline V gene, CDR1 is SGHAT and CDR2 is FQNNGV. V was pared by 5 bases and J by 3 bases, with 5 bases of the junction left unmatched. CDR3 DNA: TGTGCCAGCAGCCCTAAGGACAGGGAAGAGACCCAGTACTTC. Protein sequence: CASSPKDREETQYF.

This clone is a singleton in its sample. The chain couples TRBV27 to TRBJ2-3; D not certain. Germline CDR1 reads MNHEY; CDR2 reads SMNVEV (reference sequence). The ends were cut back, 3 bases at V and 0 bases at J, with 7 bases in the middle. The CDR3 is made up of 14 amino acids. The CDR3 sequence is CASSFGTSTDTQYF. CDR3 DNA: TGTGCCAGCAGTTTTGGTACAAGCACAGATACGCAGTATTTT.

The rearrangement links TRBV6-5 to TRBJ1-2; a weak D match, TRBD1 (6 bases). The CDR3 sequence is 14 residues long. V shed 6 bases and J shed 0 bases, with 11 bases lying between them. CDR1 is MNHEY, CDR2 SVGAGI, per germline. CDR3 sequence: CASSPDRTNYGYTF. CDR3 sequence (DNA): TGTGCCAGCAGCCCCGACAGGACTAACTATGGCTACACCTTC.

The rearrangement uses TRBV5-4 and TRBJ2-5; 7 positions match TRBD1. The CDR3 length is 14 residues. Trimming took 3 bases from V and 3 from J; bases not matched to a gene: 5. Germline V gene sequence: CDR1 SGHNT, CDR2 YYREEE (reference sequence). DNA of the CDR3: TGTGCCAGCAGCTCGCCGGGACAGAAAGAGACCCAGTACTTC. This gives the protein CASSSPGQKETQYF.

This sequence joins TRBV5-1 and TRBJ2-3; 8 nucleotides agree with TRBD2. With 7 bases clipped from V and 5 bases from J, the junction kept 18 bases outside the gene matches. CDR1 is SGHRS, CDR2 YFSETQ, per germline. The CDR3 spans 17 residues. For the CDR3, the DNA is TGCGCCAGCGTATCTCAACCCGGGGGGGCCGAAAAAGATACGCAGTATTTT. It translates to CASVSQPGGAEKDTQYF.

The V call is TRBV19, the J call TRBJ2-5; 12 bases fit TRBD1. The V gene's germline CDR1 is LNHDA and CDR2 SQIVND (reference sequence). The CDR3 spans 16 residues. V shed 5 bases and J 4 bases; nucleotides not matched to a gene: 8. CDR3 DNA sequence: TGTGCCAGTAGTCCCGGGACAGGGGGCGCATTAGAGACCCAGTACTTC. The encoded protein is CASSPGTGGALETQYF.

This sequence joins TRBV2 and TRBJ2-7, with 9 positions matching TRBD2. The CDR3 is 14 residues long. V was clipped by 1 base and J by 6 bases; unmatched bases: 4. From germline, CDR1 is SNHLY and CDR2 FYNNEI. The CDR3, as DNA: TGTGCCAGCAGTGAAGGTAGCGGGAGCCCCGAGCAGTACTTC. Translated, it gives CASSEGSGSPEQYF.

This chain uses TRBV10-3 with TRBJ2-3, with 13 bases fitting TRBD2. J lost 6 bases, V lost 4 bases, and 4 bases had no gene match. The CDR3 runs to 15 residues. Looked up from germline, CDR1 is ENHRY and CDR2 is SYGVKD. As DNA, the CDR3 is TGTGCCATCAGTGCCACTAGCGGGGGGGCGGATACGCAGTATTTT. This codes for CAISATSGGADTQYF.